One and the same sample provided the 9 T cell receptor beta chains below, sequenced in a study of glioma-infiltrating T cells. The iRepertoire nested amplicon-rescue multiplex PCR amplified TCR alpha and beta CDR3s from RNA. TCRdb called the multiplex PCR reads again in MiXCR, with one record for every CDR3 protein. This table has 90,000 to 100,000 distinct CDR3 sequences, roughly 39% appearing once. Material for sequencing was glioma tissue, nonneoplastic brain tissue, or PBMCs (not recorded which). All receptors come from a human donor with low-grade glioma or glioblastoma, undergoing nonglioma brain surgery, or in good health (not recorded which).

A note on this clonotype: It is likely a read error, because the conserved phenylalanine at the end of the CDR3 is missing. The rearrangement uses TRBV25-1 and TRBJ2-7; the D gene is possibly TRBD2 (6 bases). Germline assignment: CDR1 MGHDK and CDR2 SYGVNS. Trimming removed 1 base at V and 5 bases at J, with 15 bases between. The CDR3 extends over 15 amino acids. The CDR3 sequence is CASSESEWGDNEQYL. CDR3 bases: TGTGCCAGCAGTGAATCGGAGTGGGGGGATAACGAGCAGTACCTC.

This clonotype was seen repeatedly, ten times or more. The rearrangement links TRBV27 to TRBJ1-6, with D perhaps matching TRBD1 (5 bases). From germline, CDR1 is MNHEY and CDR2 SMNVEV (reference sequence). This CDR3 has 15 residues. The V gene lost 5 bases and the J gene lost 9 bases, with 17 bases spanning the gap. The CDR3 protein is CASSPQPGRGSPLHF. As DNA, the CDR3 is TGTGCCAGCAGTCCACAACCAGGGAGGGGTTCACCCCTCCACTTT.

About this clonotype: This may be a read error: a much more frequent sequence differs by one nucleotide. The rearrangement uses TRBV11-2 and TRBJ1-5; weak D call: TRBD1 (6 bases). The CDR3 runs 14 residues. Germline V lookup: CDR1 SGHAT, CDR2 FQNNGV. The V gene lost 6 bases and the J gene lost 7 bases, with 16 bases spanning the gap. The CDR3 protein is CASRQQGRGQPQHF. The CDR3 nucleotides are TGTGCCAGCAGGCAACAGGGAAGAGGGCAGCCCCAGCATTTT.

Concerning this clonotype: A much more abundant neighbour one base away suggests this may be a read error. The rearrangement uses TRBV19 and TRBJ1-2, with no clear D. CDR3 length: 18 amino acids. Trimming shortened V by 7 bases and J by 6 bases, and 30 bases separated the two germline ends. Germline loops: CDR1 LNHDA, CDR2 SQIVND (reference sequence). CDR3 loop: CASTPTDATGLLVNGYTF. CDR3 sequence (DNA): TGTGCCAGTACCCCAACCGACGCCACGGGCCTCCTCGTAAATGGCTACACCTTC.

Written as DNA, the CDR3 is TGTGCCAGCAGCTCCCAGGGAGGATACAATGAGCAGTTCTTC. Protein product: CASSSQGGYNEQFF. The rearrangement uses TRBV7-2 and TRBJ2-1, with D perhaps matching TRBD2 (6 bases). The CDR3 consists of 14 residues. Germline lookup yields CDR1 SGHTA and CDR2 FQGNSA. The V and J ends lost 4 bases and 4 bases respectively, with 11 bases between them.

In the case of this clonotype: This may be a read error: a much more frequent sequence differs by one nucleotide. This chain connects TRBV29-1 to TRBJ1-1; D ambiguous. Trimming took 5 bases from V and 8 from J, leaving 12 bases between them. The CDR3 runs 11 residues. Germline values: CDR1 SQVTM, CDR2 ANQGSEA. Here the CDR3 reads CSVNFGLEAFF. CDR3 sequence (DNA): TGCAGCGTTAACTTTGGATTGGAAGCTTTCTTT.

This clonotype showed up just once. This may be a read error: a much more frequent sequence differs by one nucleotide. The rearrangement uses TRBV29-1 and TRBJ2-1; 9 bases match TRBD1. The CDR3 is 16 amino acids. Germline V gene lookup returns CDR1 SQVTM and CDR2 ANQGSEA. V lost 4 bases to trimming and J lost 10 bases; unmatched junction nucleotides: 17. DNA of the CDR3: TGCAGCGTTGGAGGGGGACAGGGCCTACGAAACTACGAGCAGTTCTTC. It yields the protein CSVGGGQGLRNYEQFF.

This clonotype was detected ten times or more. V usage is TRBV20-1 and J usage is TRBJ2-5; 7 positions agree with TRBD1. Germline assignment: CDR1 DFQATT and CDR2 SNEGSKA (reference sequence). This CDR3 spans 15 amino acids. J was trimmed by 1 base and V by 4 bases; bases with no gene match: 9. CDR3 sequence: CSAKTGWLGQETQYF. The DNA for the CDR3 is TGCAGTGCTAAGACAGGGTGGCTAGGCCAAGAGACCCAGTACTTC.

The sample holds many counts of this clonotype. CDR3 in amino acids: CASSPPAHTDTQYF. DNA of the CDR3: TGTGCCAGCTCACCACCGGCCCACACAGATACGCAGTATTTT. The chain joins TRBV18 to TRBJ2-3, with no clear D. The CDR3 runs to 14 residues. In germline, CDR1 is KGHSH, CDR2 LQKENI. Trimming removed 0 bases at V and 2 bases at J, with 6 bases between.